This T cell receptor beta chain was sequenced in a study of regulatory T cells in long-lasting Graves disease (dated by TCRdb to the early 2020s). Study-wide context: Antithyroid drugs had been taken for less than 3 months by newly diagnosed Graves' disease patients. Peripheral blood TCR sequencing and RNA sequencing compared persistent Graves' disease patients with newly diagnosed Graves' disease patients. The study was conducted in China and was registered as a clinical trial. TCR sequencing covered roughly 13 persistent and some 20 newly diagnosed Graves' disease patients, 33 samples in total.

Points the paper makes about the study in general: Preferential use of TRBV28, TRBJ1-2 and TRBJ2-5 was observed in persistent disease, whereas TRBV20-1 and TRBJ2-1 were favored in newly diagnosed disease. Sequencing and analysis were restricted to the TCR beta chain. Persistent patients shared more public clonotypes among themselves (around 3,000) than newly diagnosed patients did (approximately 870). Because the primary lesion, thyroid tissue, could not be accessed, the study looked at peripheral blood alone. Lower TCR Shannon entropy and fewer highly expanded clones were observed in persistent Graves' disease patients than in newly diagnosed patients, which suggested clonal expansion. The small sample size was acknowledged by the authors as a limitation that may reduce accuracy.

This specimen's time point label, interpreted: newly diagnosed GD, antithyroid drugs for less than 3 months. For both TCR sequencing and RNA sequencing, RNA was extracted from PBMCs in TRIzol. The diagnosis of Graves' disease was made according to American Thyroid Association guidelines. Recruitment of patients was carried out at an endocrinology department in Xi'an, China. Each patient gave about 10 milliliters of peripheral blood, collected in an EDTA anticoagulant tube. PBMCs were isolated by Ficoll Paque Plus density gradient separation without further T cell sorting. An Agilent 2100 Bioanalyzer and agarose gel were used to check RNA quality, and a NanoDrop 2000 was used to measure RNA concentration. Library construction relied on multiplex PCR. These reads were obtained on an Illumina HiSeq 4000. To build TCR beta libraries, CDR3 regions were amplified by Arm-PCR using iRepertoire HTBI primers. Before sequencing, the PCR products underwent gel purification. On the authors' methods: Gene usage analysis of CDR3 amino acid clonotypes relied on the roughly 60 TRBV and fewer than 15 TRBJ segments identified across samples. COPE and FqMerger were used to merge the filtered high-quality paired reads into contigs. BLAST was used to align contigs to the IMGT TRBV, TRBD and TRBJ reference genes, and CDR3 was defined following IMGT. Any clonotype with a frequency above 0.1% was counted as a highly expanded clone. Shannon entropy served as the measure of repertoire diversity, while the Gini coefficient captured V-J evenness. A clonotype found in more than one individual was treated as public. In-frame beta chains were kept once TCRdb had trimmed the public reads at Q25 with fastp and called clones with MiXCR. Under each unique CDR3 protein, matching rows form one entry showing the most common genes and DNA. These V and J calls rely on TCRdb rather than the paper's analysis. In all, the sample holds around 420,000 distinct CDR3 sequences, and about 15% of those were seen once. The ten largest make up around 7.6% of the sample.

The CDR3 has 15 amino acids, counting the end cysteine and phenylalanine. Of the read, only the CDR3 DNA is kept; its 45 bases are in frame from base 1. V sheds 1 base and J sheds 3 bases, leaving 10 bases between their ends. The CDR1 and CDR2 encoded by the germline V gene (reference sequence) are SEHNR and FQNEAQ. This clonotype was found many times. Its specific antigen is unknown. Base quality data are lacking; no much larger clone is found one base away. The data were also submitted as part of a second study, on T cells in Graves' hyperthyroidism and ophthalmopathy. From that second study: Stable Graves' hyperthyroidism was defined as no progression to ophthalmopathy during 18 months of follow-up. The hyperthyroidism patients were between 18 and 65 years old and newly diagnosed, with a disease duration of less than 2 months. Any patient with an uncontrolled infection, another autoimmune disease, pregnancy or lactation was excluded. Diagnoses were based on clinical symptoms, serum thyroxine and TRAb, thyroid ultrasound and orbital computed tomography. For the first round of RT-PCR on the TCR CDR3, the HTBI primer set was used together with the Qiagen OneStep RT-PCR kit. Most expanded thyroid clonotypes (frequency above 0.001) were also detected in blood, a finding suggesting that blood repertoires may reflect thyroid immune responses. A model built on a 13 V-J signature distinguished ophthalmopathy from stable hyperthyroidism, reaching 87.88% sensitivity and 81.08% specificity in cross-validation and 80%/75% in testing. In validation, the model predicted progression to ophthalmopathy with 55% to 71% sensitivity and approximately 74% specificity, a median of around 6.6 months before onset. A discovery cohort of around 100 patients, about 44 with Graves' ophthalmopathy and approximately 57 with stable Graves' hyperthyroidism, was used to find distinguishing TCR V-J signatures. Prospective prediction of ophthalmopathy was tested in an independent validation cohort consisting of 18 hyperthyroidism patients and over 15 patients who later progressed to ophthalmopathy. The roughly 90 discovery patients were divided at random into training and test sets in a 7:3 ratio. The study also compared thyroid tissue and blood T-cell repertoires from 6 or 7 Graves' hyperthyroidism patients. Following sampling, methimazole starting at 30 mg daily was given to hyperthyroidism patients, and high-dose intravenous methylprednisolone was given to ophthalmopathy patients. Libraries were constructed in a second round of multiplex PCR, after which size selection and purification were carried out. Sequencing of the libraries was done on an Illumina HiSeq2000 using paired-end 100 bp reads. SOAPnuke was used to process the raw data, throwing out any read that contained adapters or uncalled bases, had a mean Phred below 15, or lacked an exact constant-primer or identifier match. COPE v1.2.5 was used to merge high-quality paired reads, and clonotypes were defined as unique nucleotide sequences. MiTCR v1.1 was used to align clonotypes to the IMGT TRBV, TRBD and TRBJ reference segments. Only V-J combinations with frequency above 0.0001, covering about 99% of repertoires, were analysed. A TCS score was defined as the ratio of F50 (clonal expansion) to E x V (chaos), with BLOSUM62-based TCRdist applied between CDR3 peptides within each V-J. Welch's t-statistics and random forest reduced 514 V-J features to 13, which were used in a naive Bayes classifier (R e1071). Sample size was not statistically predetermined, and blinding of investigators to group allocation was not performed. The paper describes TCR Vbeta CDR3 sequencing of 130 to 150 peripheral blood samples, made up of approximately 40 ophthalmopathy patients, 70 to 75 hyperthyroidism patients and around 17 progressor patients.

The chain links TRBV7-9 with TRBJ2-1; matching of 5 bases hints at TRBD1 as the D gene. The sequencing here drew on peripheral blood mononuclear cells (PBMCs), taken at new diagnosis, from a patient treated with antithyroid drugs. The TCR originated in a woman aged 40 to 50 with Graves disease. Donor details come from another sample of the same person, matched by shared clones. The CDR3 corresponds to CASSLGTTIYNEQFF. The DNA reads TGTGCCAGCAGCTTAGGGACAACTATCTACAATGAGCAGTTCTTC.